Sequencing of this T cell receptor beta chain was carried out in a study of molecular identifiers for immune sequencing clone quantification. This clonotype showed up many times. TCRdb re-called the PCR reads with MiXCR, one entry per CDR3 protein. The sample has hundreds of thousands of distinct CDR3 sequences, about 25% seen once. V was shortened by 3 bases and J by 1 base, with 13 bases between the two germline ends. There are 15 residues in the CDR3. This chain links TRBV12-3 or TRBV12-4 with TRBJ2-7; D is uncertain. Sequences were obtained from naive CD8+ T cells from blood, with Jurkat cell RNA spiked in. Documented subset: FACS-sorted CD8+CD4-CCR7+CD45RA+ naive T cells. The sequence derives from a human donor in good health. Some libraries in this study had Jurkat cell RNA spiked in. In DNA form, the CDR3 reads TGTGCCAGCAGTTTCGGTCAACCCCCGTCCTACGAGCAGTACTTC. It codes for CASSFGQPPSYEQYF.